A single T cell receptor beta chain is shown here with its context. What it binds is not known. TCRdb re-called the 5' RACE reads through MiXCR, storing one row per CDR3 protein. In the table there are roughly 150,000 distinct CDR3 sequences, under 7% of which are singletons. This record belongs to a study of T cells after yellow fever vaccination. Findings and caveats of the study: Booster samples showed a return of most primary-vaccination clones (approximately 95% CD4, 88% CD8).

The junction had 3 bases not matched to a gene; V was cut back by 0 bases and J by 3 bases. The CDR3 covers 15 residues. Germline CDR1 and CDR2: DFQATT and SNEGSKA (reference sequence). The TCR was taken from a young man who received the YFV17D yellow fever vaccine. The chain joins TRBV20-1 to TRBJ2-1, with 9 bases that match TRBD1. The starting material was CD4+ T cells sorted from PBMCs, obtained 10 days after the yellow fever booster vaccination. CDR3 region: CSARDLGQGYNEQFF. In nucleotides, the CDR3 is TGCAGTGCTAGAGATCTGGGACAGGGCTACAATGAGCAGTTCTTC.